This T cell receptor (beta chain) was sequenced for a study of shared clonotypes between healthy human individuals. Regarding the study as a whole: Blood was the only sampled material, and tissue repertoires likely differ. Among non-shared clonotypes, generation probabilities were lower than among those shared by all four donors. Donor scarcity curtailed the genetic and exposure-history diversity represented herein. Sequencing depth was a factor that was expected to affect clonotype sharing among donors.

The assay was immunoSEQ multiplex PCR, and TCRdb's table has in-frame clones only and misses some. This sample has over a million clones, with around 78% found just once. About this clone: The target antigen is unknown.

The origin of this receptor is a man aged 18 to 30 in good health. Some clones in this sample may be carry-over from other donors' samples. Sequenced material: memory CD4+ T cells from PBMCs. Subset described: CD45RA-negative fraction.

CDR3 residues: CASSLSGAYYEQYF. CDR3 nucleotides: TGTGCCAGCAGCTTGTCAGGGGCTTACTACGAGCAGTACTTC. The chain has TRBV11-2 and TRBJ2-7; D may be TRBD1 (6 bases). The germline CDR1 and CDR2 sequences are SGHAT and FQNNGV. V was shortened by 3 bases and J by 3 bases, with 12 bases between the two germline ends. This CDR3 region has 14 residues.